This T cell receptor beta chain was sequenced during a study of T cells after yellow fever vaccination. Overall study findings and caveats: Bulk-population clonotypes that are abundant could appear as contaminants in FACS-sorted repertoires.

A single record per CDR3 protein comes from TCRdb applying MiXCR to the 5' RACE reads. Here the sample spans 450,000 to 650,000 distinct CDR3 sequences, about a fifth being singletons. This CDR3 spans 14 amino acids. Trimming stripped 0 bases from V and 2 bases from J, with 7 bases between. The germline gives CDR1 SGHRS, CDR2 YFSETQ. Only a few counts were recorded for this clonotype. Its antigen remains unidentified. A much larger clone differs from this one at a single base, so this may be a read error. This sample comprised PBMCs, obtained less than 25 days after the first yellow fever vaccination. The receptor was isolated from a man aged 18 to 29 who received the YFV17D yellow fever vaccine. The chain recombines TRBV5-1 with TRBJ2-3; D may match TRBD1 or TRBD2 (5 bases each). DNA for the CDR3: TGCGCCAGCAGCTTGGGGGGGACCACAGATACGCAGTATTTT. It codes for CASSLGGTTDTQYF.